This passage covers 19 T cell receptor beta chains from one sample sequenced in a study of blood T cell repertoires in COVID-19. The method was immunoSEQ multiplex PCR; TCRdb's version includes in-frame clones alone and lacks a portion of them. The sample lists 180,000 or so clones, about four fifths occurring once. The sequenced sample was peripheral blood. These receptors all stem from a human donor with acute or convalescent COVID-19. The donor label of this sample is uncertain.

The rearrangement links TRBV2 to TRBJ2-7; a weak D match, TRBD1 (5 bases). Deletions cut 4 bases from V and 2 bases from J, with 6 bases between. From germline, CDR1 is SNHLY and CDR2 FYNNEI. There are 12 residues in the CDR3. The CDR3 region is CASSVGAYEQYF. The CDR3 nucleotides read TGTGCCAGCAGTGTAGGGGCCTACGAGCAGTACTTC.

This chain connects TRBV11-3 to TRBJ2-5; 7 bases are shared with TRBD2. The CDR3 loop spans 16 amino acids. The germline CDR1 and CDR2 sequences are SGHNT and YENEEA. With 3 bases clipped from V and 3 bases from J, the junction kept 10 bases outside the gene matches. The CDR3, as DNA: TGTGCCAGCAGCTTTGGGGCGGGGAGGGGAGAAGAGACCCAGTACTTC. Translating it yields CASSFGAGRGEETQYF.

The chain joins TRBV19 to TRBJ1-2; unclear D gene. The V and J ends lost 5 bases and 4 bases respectively, with 11 bases between them. The V gene's germline CDR1 is LNHDA and CDR2 SQIVND (reference sequence). This CDR3 has 13 residues. The CDR3 spells CASSLPGTYGYTF. CDR3 nucleotides: TGTGCCAGTAGTCTCCCGGGAACCTATGGCTACACCTTC.

The J gene is TRBJ2-1, the V gene TRBV7-3; 13 bases line up with TRBD2. The trim removed 2 bases at V and 9 bases at J, leaving 13 bases unmatched. Germline loops: CDR1 SGHTA, CDR2 FQGTGA. CDR3 size: 18 residues. CDR3 sequence reads: CASSLERPLAGGPGEQFF. CDR3 nucleotides: TGTGCCAGCAGCTTAGAACGGCCACTAGCGGGAGGGCCGGGTGAGCAGTTCTTC.

The chain couples TRBV11-2 to TRBJ1-2; 10 bases are a match to TRBD1. Germline V CDR1 and CDR2: SGHAT, FQNNGV. The V segment lost 5 bases and the J segment 12 bases; nucleotides outside the gene matches: 9. The CDR3 loop spans 13 amino acids. The chain's CDR3 is CASSRAGQGIDTF. The CDR3 coding sequence is TGTGCCAGCAGCCGGGCGGGACAGGGGATAGACACCTTC.

This chain joins TRBV7-9 and TRBJ2-5; TRBD1 matches 8 bases. Germline V CDR1 and CDR2: SEHNR, FQNEAQ (reference sequence). There are 15 residues in the CDR3. V lost 1 base to trimming and J lost 1 base; unmatched junction nucleotides: 2. The CDR3 here is CASSLGQGSQETQYF. In DNA form, the CDR3 reads TGTGCCAGCAGCTTAGGACAGGGGAGCCAAGAGACCCAGTACTTC.

The rearrangement joins TRBV10-3 to TRBJ2-7; 12 positions agree with TRBD2. This CDR3 has 16 residues. J gave up 5 bases and V 4 bases, and 9 bases lay outside the gene matches. Germline lookup yields CDR1 ENHRY and CDR2 SYGVKD. In DNA form, the CDR3 reads TGTGCCATCAGTGCCCCTAGCGGGAGGGCTCCTCACGAGCAGTACTTC. It is translated as CAISAPSGRAPHEQYF.

The chain has TRBV11-3 and TRBJ2-1, with D unclear. CDR1 and CDR2 from the germline V gene are SGHNT and YENEEA. The CDR3 consists of 14 residues. The V end was cut by 2 bases, the J end by 12 bases, with 17 bases between. The CDR3 region is CASSLKSGPYVQFF. The CDR3 coding sequence is TGTGCCAGCAGCTTAAAGTCAGGTCCGTACGTGCAGTTCTTC.

The chain uses TRBV4-1 and TRBJ2-7; possibly TRBD1 for D (6 bases). V dropped 3 bases and J dropped 7 bases, with 22 bases sitting between them. The CDR3 totals 16 residues. CDR1 is MGHRA and CDR2 is YSYEKL in the germline V gene. CDR3 amino acids: CASSHRSDRPVGEQYF. The CDR3 DNA follows: TGCGCCAGCAGCCACCGTTCTGACAGGCCAGTAGGAGAGCAGTACTTC.

The chain has TRBV10-3 and TRBJ1-1; tentative D call: TRBD1 (5 bases). Trimming took off 3 bases at V and 6 bases at J, with 11 bases between the two ends. The CDR3 is 13 amino acids. Germline V gene lookup returns CDR1 ENHRY and CDR2 SYGVKD. CDR3 bases: TGTGCCATCAGTGATCTATGGGGCGCTGAAGCTTTCTTT. Encoded protein: CAISDLWGAEAFF.

As concerns this clone: Other DNA sequences of this sample code for an identical CDR3. V gene TRBV7-9 combines with J gene TRBJ1-5; D uncertain. Germline V gene data show CDR1 as SEHNR and CDR2 as FQNEAQ (reference sequence). The V and J ends lost 1 base and 0 bases respectively, with 4 bases between them. The CDR3 is 14 amino acids. In DNA, the CDR3 is TGTGCCAGCAGCTTAGTCGGTAGCAATCAGCCCCAGCATTTT. Its translation: CASSLVGSNQPQHF.

The rearrangement links TRBV12-3 or TRBV12-4 to TRBJ1-4; D might be TRBD1 (5 bases). The CDR3 runs to 12 residues. The V gene lost 6 bases and the J gene lost 7 bases, with 9 bases spanning the gap. This chain's CDR3 is CASRTGGEKLFF. CDR3 bases: TGTGCCAGCAGGACCGGGGGTGAAAAACTGTTTTTT.

The chain uses TRBV13 and TRBJ1-1; D might be TRBD1 (6 bases). The CDR3 has 13 residues. Looked up from germline, CDR1 is PRHDT and CDR2 is FYEKMQ (reference sequence). V was clipped by 8 bases and J by 1 base, with 11 bases between them. The CDR3 loop reads CASLRGGNTEAFF. Here the CDR3 DNA reads TGTGCCAGCTTAAGGGGGGGGAACACTGAAGCTTTCTTT.

The gene calls are TRBV12-3 or TRBV12-4 and TRBJ2-4; D might be TRBD2 (5 bases). CDR3 length: 12 residues. Trimming took 0 bases from V and 9 from J, leaving 6 bases between them. The CDR3 coding sequence is TGTGCCAGCAGTTTAGCTGGGAGCATTCAGTACTTC. Translation gives CASSLAGSIQYF.

This chain links TRBV12-5 with TRBJ1-2; 8 bases fit TRBD1. The germline V gene encodes CDR1 LGHNT and CDR2 FRNRAP. CDR3 length equals 15 residues. V lost 5 bases and J lost 2; bases outside the gene matches: 7. The CDR3, as DNA: TGTGCTAGTGGTCCATGGACAGGGAGCAACTATGGCTACACCTTC. Its protein is CASGPWTGSNYGYTF.

The chain carries TRBV3-1 (or the pseudogene TRBV3-2) and TRBJ1-2, with 10 positions matching TRBD1. This CDR3 has 14 residues. The junction had 6 bases not matched to a gene; V was cut back by 3 bases and J by 8 bases. Looked up from germline, CDR1 is LGHDT and CDR2 is YNNKEL (reference sequence). CDR3 coding DNA: TGTGCCAGCAGCCAGGACAGGGGGTTCGGGGGCTACACCTTC. Its protein is CASSQDRGFGGYTF.

This clone appeared a single time. CDR3: CASSYEVFSGQPQHF. CDR3 coding DNA: TGTGCCAGCAGTTATGAAGTCTTTTCGGGTCAGCCCCAGCATTTT. The rearrangement uses TRBV6-5 and TRBJ1-5; D unclear. Germline lookup yields CDR1 MNHEY and CDR2 SVGAGI. Trimming took off 3 bases at V and 6 bases at J, with 15 bases between the two ends. This CDR3 spans 15 amino acids.

This rearrangement joins TRBV19 to TRBJ1-5; 7 bases line up with TRBD1. Trimming cost V 2 bases and J 6 bases; bases outside gene matches: 4. This CDR3 contains 14 residues. The germline gives CDR1 LNHDA, CDR2 SQIVND (reference sequence). The DNA of the CDR3 is TGTGCCAGTAGTATACAGGGGGTAGGTCAGCCCCAGCATTTT. Protein product: CASSIQGVGQPQHF. The full variable domain, with the rest looked up from reference TRBV19 and TRBJ1-5, is DGGITQSPKYLFRKEGQNVTLSCEQNLNHDAMYWYRQDPGQGLRLIYYSQIVNDFQKGDIAEGYSVSREKKESFPLTVTSAQKNPTAFYLCASSIQGVGQPQHFGDGTRLSIL.

This chain connects TRBV5-1 to TRBJ1-5; D is unresolved. V was pared by 0 bases and J by 5 bases, with 6 bases between. Looked up from germline, CDR1 is SGHRS and CDR2 is YFSETQ. The CDR3 loop spans 13 amino acids. In nucleotides, the CDR3 is TGCGCCAGCAGCTTGGATCTAGATCAGCCCCAGCATTTT. As protein: CASSLDLDQPQHF.